What follows are 19 T cell receptor beta chains derived from one specimen sequenced in a study of OX40 agonist ivuxolimab in advanced cancers. Here immunoSEQ multiplex PCR was the method, and the copy in TCRdb shows in-frame clones only, minus some. The sample has fewer than 50,000 clones, about 91% seen once. Sample: CD4+ or CD8+ T cells sorted from blood, taken in a trial of the OX40 agonist ivuxolimab. These receptors all stem from an adult with an advanced solid tumor such as melanoma, head and neck, liver or kidney cancer.

This clone has just a few counts. V usage is TRBV5-1 and J usage is TRBJ1-2, with D uncertain. CDR1 and CDR2 (germline): SGHRS, YFSETQ. Deletions cut 5 bases from V and 3 bases from J, with 14 bases between. The CDR3 length is 14 residues. The CDR3, as DNA: TGCGCCAGCAGGCCTCCCGATCCTCACTATGGCTACACCTTC. Its protein is CASRPPDPHYGYTF. Based on the CDR3 plus reference TRBV5-1 and TRBJ1-2, the full variable domain is KAGVTQTPRYLIKTRGQQVTLSCSPISGHRSVSWYQQTPGQGLQFLFEYFSETQRNKGNFPGRFSGRQFSNSRSEMNVSTLELGDSALYLCASRPPDPHYGYTFGSGTRLTVV.

The rearrangement uses TRBV27 and TRBJ2-1, with D perhaps TRBD2 (5 bases). The ends were cut back, 3 bases at V and 1 base at J, with 10 bases in the middle. From germline, CDR1 is MNHEY and CDR2 SMNVEV (reference sequence). The length of the CDR3 is 15 residues. CDR3 sequence reads: CASSFRGHSYNEQFF. CDR3 bases: TGTGCCAGCAGTTTCAGAGGGCATTCCTACAATGAGCAGTTCTTC.

V usage is TRBV29-1 and J usage is TRBJ2-1; the match to TRBD2 covers 8 bases. Germline CDR1 SQVTM, CDR2 ANQGSEA. CDR3 length: 13 amino acids. V trimming: 4 bases; J trimming: 6 bases; junction bases outside the gene matches: 5. CDR3 in amino acids: CSVGAGDGNEQFF. The CDR3 DNA reads as TGCAGCGTTGGAGCGGGAGATGGCAATGAGCAGTTCTTC.

V is TRBV7-3 and J is TRBJ2-1; 8 positions match TRBD2. V shed 0 bases, J shed 2 bases, and the junction held 6 bases outside the gene matches. Germline V CDR1 and CDR2: SGHTA, FQGTGA. This CDR3 spans 17 amino acids. Here the CDR3 reads CASSLTGAGAPYNEQFF. DNA for the CDR3: TGTGCCAGCAGCTTAACGGGAGCGGGAGCACCCTACAATGAGCAGTTCTTC.

This clone is medium-sized within its sample. This chain uses TRBV7-8 with TRBJ2-1, with TRBD2 as a possible D gene (6 bases). The CDR3 runs 15 residues. V lost 3 bases and J 0 bases, leaving 9 bases between the germline ends. Germline V gene lookup returns CDR1 SGHVS and CDR2 FQNEAQ. CDR3: CASSFRGLSYNEQFF. The CDR3 coding sequence is TGTGCCAGCAGCTTTAGGGGACTCTCCTACAATGAGCAGTTCTTC.

This clone was observed a few times. This chain connects TRBV5-6 to TRBJ2-1, with a possible D match to TRBD2 (6 bases). V was trimmed by 4 bases and J by 2 bases, leaving 16 bases between them. The CDR3 totals 16 residues. Germline values: CDR1 SGHDT, CDR2 YYEEEE. The CDR3: CASSLGAGNAYNEQFF. For the CDR3, the DNA is TGTGCCAGCAGCCTCGGGGCGGGAAACGCCTACAATGAGCAGTTCTTC.

V usage is TRBV30 and J usage is TRBJ1-2, with D maybe TRBD1 (5 bases). V was clipped by 5 bases and J by 8 bases, with 18 bases between them. The CDR3 is 13 amino acids. The germline CDR1 and CDR2 sequences are GTSNPN and SVGIG (reference sequence). The CDR3 nucleotides are TGTGCCTGGGAGGTAGGGGCAGTGGGAGGCTACACCTTC. This translates into CAWEVGAVGGYTF.

This chain joins TRBV9 and TRBJ1-5, with D hard to call. This CDR3 has 15 residues. CDR1 and CDR2 from the germline V gene are SGDLS and YYNGEE. Deletions cut 4 bases from V and 5 bases from J, with 16 bases between. The DNA for the CDR3 is TGTGCCAGCAGCTCCGGAGGTGGGAGTCATCAGCCCCAGCATTTT. Its translation: CASSSGGGSHQPQHF. Full variable domain (remainder filled in from reference TRBV9 and TRBJ1-5): DSGVTQTPKHLITATGQRVTLRCSPRSGDLSVYWYQQSLDQGLQFLIQYYNGEERAKGNILERFSAQQFPDLHSELNLSSLELGDSALYFCASSSGGGSHQPQHFGDGTRLSIL.

The rearrangement links TRBV19 to TRBJ2-1; D tentatively reads TRBD1 or TRBD2 (5 bases each). Per the germline V gene, CDR1 is LNHDA and CDR2 is SQIVND (reference sequence). The CDR3 extends over 14 amino acids. Trimming shortened V by 5 bases and J by 0 bases, and 8 bases separated the two germline ends. In DNA, the CDR3 is TGTGCCAGTAGTTGGGGGAGCTCCTACAATGAGCAGTTCTTC. Translation: CASSWGSSYNEQFF.

The chain uses TRBV7-8 and TRBJ2-1, with TRBD2 identical over 7 bases. V lost 5 bases to trimming and J lost 5 bases; unmatched junction nucleotides: 6. Per the germline V gene, CDR1 is SGHVS and CDR2 is FQNEAQ. This CDR3 is built from 14 residues. This chain's CDR3 is CASSTWGGDNEQFF. In DNA, the CDR3 is TGTGCCAGCAGCACTTGGGGGGGGGACAATGAGCAGTTCTTC.

The chain couples TRBV28 to TRBJ1-1; tentatively, D is TRBD1 (5 bases). The V gene lost 3 bases and the J gene lost 1 base, with 9 bases spanning the gap. The CDR3 has 14 residues. Per germline, CDR1 MDHEN and CDR2 SYDVKM. The CDR3 reads CASSFGGGNTEAFF. CDR3 bases: TGTGCCAGCAGTTTTGGGGGGGGGAACACTGAAGCTTTCTTT. The variable domain in full, with the rest retrieved from reference TRBV28 and TRBJ1-1, is DVKVTQSSRYLVKRTGEKVFLECVQDMDHENMFWYRQDPGLGLRLIYFSYDVKMKEKGDIPEGYSVSREKKERFSLILESASTNQTSMYLCASSFGGGNTEAFFGQGTRLTVV.

The V and J genes are TRBV11-2 and TRBJ2-1; TRBD2 is a possible D gene (5 bases). The length of the CDR3 is 16 residues. V was clipped by 2 bases and J by 8 bases, with 19 bases between them. From germline, CDR1 is SGHAT and CDR2 FQNNGV. DNA of the CDR3: TGTGCCAGCAGCTTAAAGGACTCGGACCCTTCCGATGAGCAGTTCTTC. Translated, it gives CASSLKDSDPSDEQFF.

The chain uses TRBV19 and TRBJ2-1; no reliable D call. Deletions cut 3 bases from V and 2 bases from J, with 11 bases between. The CDR3 has 15 residues. Germline V gene data show CDR1 as LNHDA and CDR2 as SQIVND (reference sequence). The CDR3 is CASSMFPETYNEQFF. The CDR3 nucleotides are TGTGCCAGTAGTATGTTCCCTGAGACCTACAATGAGCAGTTCTTC.

This sequence joins TRBV5-4 and TRBJ2-1, with D perhaps TRBD2 (6 bases). V lost 2 bases and J lost 10, with 7 bases in between. This CDR3 region has 11 residues. Germline loops: CDR1 SGHNT, CDR2 YYREEE (reference sequence). The CDR3 nucleotides read TGTGCCAGCAGCTTAGGGAGGGAGCAGTTCTTC. Amino acids: CASSLGREQFF.

This clone has just one count. The rearrangement joins TRBV6-1 to TRBJ2-7; the D gene is possibly TRBD1 (6 bases). Trimming pared 1 base from V and 3 bases from J, leaving 10 bases between. CDR3 size: 14 residues. The germline CDR1 and CDR2 sequences are MNHNS and SASEGT. CDR3 bases: TGTGCCAGCAGTGAAGAGGGGGTTGGCTACGAGCAGTACTTC. Protein: CASSEEGVGYEQYF.

The chain couples TRBV6-5 to TRBJ2-1; D not resolved. The CDR3 consists of 15 residues. V lost 0 bases and J 5 bases, leaving 11 bases between the germline ends. Germline CDR1 MNHEY, CDR2 SVGAGI. The CDR3 coding sequence is TGTGCCAGCAGTTACTCGAGTCTCGCTAACAATGAGCAGTTCTTC. As protein: CASSYSSLANNEQFF.

The rearrangement joins TRBV19 to TRBJ2-7; 12 positions match TRBD2. Germline loops: CDR1 LNHDA, CDR2 SQIVND (reference sequence). V shed 7 bases, J shed 3 bases, and the junction held 4 bases outside the gene matches. The CDR3 is 14 amino acids. The CDR3 protein is CASTPTSGSYEQYF. As DNA, the CDR3 is TGTGCCAGTACTCCGACTAGCGGGAGCTACGAGCAGTACTTC.

The chain links TRBV2 to TRBJ2-7; 7 nucleotides match TRBD2. CDR3 size: 15 residues. Germline V gives CDR1 SNHLY, CDR2 FYNNEI. Losses at the gene ends were 6 bases for V and 0 bases for J; bases not matched to a gene: 8. Written as DNA, the CDR3 is TGTGCCAGCAGCCCCACTAGCGCCACCTCCTACGAGCAGTACTTC. Translation gives CASSPTSATSYEQYF. Combining the CDR3 with reference TRBV2 and TRBJ2-7 gives the whole variable domain EPEVTQTPSHQVTQMGQEVILRCVPISNHLYFYWYRQILGQKVEFLVSFYNNEISEKSEIFDDQFSVERPDGSNFTLKIRSTKLEDSAMYFCASSPTSATSYEQYFGPGTRLTVT.

The chain links TRBV7-6 to TRBJ2-5; the D call may be TRBD1 or TRBD2 (6 bases each). The CDR3 spans 15 residues. V lost 1 base and J lost 5, with 14 bases in between. Germline-derived CDR1 and CDR2 are SGHVS and FNYEAQ. CDR3 nucleotides: TGTGCCAGCAGCTTAGTTGGGGGGCCAGGCGAGACCCAGTACTTC. It encodes CASSLVGGPGETQYF.